Here is one T cell receptor beta chain with its context. The antigen is undetermined. The CDR3 contains 13 residues. Deletions cut 4 bases from V and 6 bases from J, with 13 bases between. Germline assignment: CDR1 SGHDT and CDR2 YYEEEE. This sample stems from a study of cytomegalovirus exposure and HLA in healthy donors. Findings and limits, study-wide: The study listed approximately 170 cytomegalovirus-associated TCR beta chains. Roughly even sequencing depth across donors was the assumption behind the presence/absence analyses. Some V segments, TRBV6-2 and TRBV6-3 among them, were indistinguishable and were therefore excluded.

A multiplex PCR was run with 60 Vbeta primers and 13 Jbeta primers. Profiled with immunoSEQ multiplex PCR; TCRdb holds only in-frame clones, not every one. The sample has 90,000 to 150,000 clones, around 78% seen once. The genes are TRBV5-6 and TRBJ1-2; tentative D call: TRBD1 (5 bases). The sequenced material came from PBMCs. This sequence was found in a woman aged 25 to 45 in good health and CMV-seropositive. The CDR3 region is CASSPPWGDGYTF. CDR3 in DNA: TGTGCCAGCAGCCCGCCGTGGGGGGATGGCTACACCTTC.